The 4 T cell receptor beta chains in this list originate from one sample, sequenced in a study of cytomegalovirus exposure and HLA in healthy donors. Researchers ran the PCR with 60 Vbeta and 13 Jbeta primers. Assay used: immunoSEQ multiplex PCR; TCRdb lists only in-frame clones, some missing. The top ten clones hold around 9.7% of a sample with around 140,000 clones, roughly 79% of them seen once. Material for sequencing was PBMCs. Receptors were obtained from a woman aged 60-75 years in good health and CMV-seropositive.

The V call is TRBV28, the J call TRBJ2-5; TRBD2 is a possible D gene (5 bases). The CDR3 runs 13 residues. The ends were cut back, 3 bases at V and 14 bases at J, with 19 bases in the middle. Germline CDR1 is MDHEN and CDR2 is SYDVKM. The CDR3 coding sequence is TGTGCCAGCAGTTTTAAAATCGGGGTCACAGCTTACTTC. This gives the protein CASSFKIGVTAYF.

The CDR3 bases are TGTGCCAGCAGCTTAGGAAGCGGGAGGAAAAATGAGCAGTTCTTC. It yields the protein CASSLGSGRKNEQFF. V usage is TRBV7-9 and J usage is TRBJ2-1; 9 bases align to TRBD2. The germline V gene encodes CDR1 SEHNR and CDR2 FQNEAQ (reference sequence). V dropped 1 base and J dropped 7; count of bases not matched to a gene: 5. CDR3 length: 15 amino acids.

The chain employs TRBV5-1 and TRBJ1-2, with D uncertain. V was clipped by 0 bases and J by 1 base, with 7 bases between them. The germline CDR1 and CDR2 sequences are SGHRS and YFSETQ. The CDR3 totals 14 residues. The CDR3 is CASSLAQFNYGYTF. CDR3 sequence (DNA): TGCGCCAGCAGCTTGGCACAGTTTAACTATGGCTACACCTTC.

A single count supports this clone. The CDR3: CASSPRQGDWLGANVLTF. The DNA of the CDR3 is TGTGCCAGTAGTCCCAGACAGGGGGATTGGTTGGGGGCCAACGTCCTGACTTTC. This sequence joins TRBV19 and TRBJ2-6, with 9 bases aligning to TRBD1. Trimming at V came to 5 bases and at J to 4 bases, leaving 12 bases not matched to a gene. There are 18 residues in the CDR3. Germline lookup yields CDR1 LNHDA and CDR2 SQIVND (reference sequence).